The clone carrying this T cell receptor beta chain appeared once. Antigen unknown. This CDR3 has 15 amino acids. Germline loops: CDR1 SEHNR, CDR2 FQNEAQ (reference sequence). V gave up 4 bases and J gave up 3 bases; unmatched junction bases: 4. The data derive from a study of shared clonotypes between healthy human individuals. Study-level points and caveats: Few donors restricted represented genetic and exposure-history diversity.

Sequenced by immunoSEQ multiplex PCR; TCRdb stores in-frame clones only, minus some. The data show approximately 2.1 million clones, with 90% to 95% seen just once and 0.39% held by the top ten. The sample taken for sequencing was naive CD4+ T cells from PBMCs. Described subset: CD45RA+ positively selected. The TCR was taken from a young man in good health. Some clones in this sample may be carry-over from other donors' samples. This chain joins TRBV7-9 and TRBJ2-1; 9 bases map to TRBD1. The CDR3 DNA reads as TGTGCCAGCAGCTACTTGGGACAGGGCTACAATGAGCAGTTCTTC. It yields the protein CASSYLGQGYNEQFF.